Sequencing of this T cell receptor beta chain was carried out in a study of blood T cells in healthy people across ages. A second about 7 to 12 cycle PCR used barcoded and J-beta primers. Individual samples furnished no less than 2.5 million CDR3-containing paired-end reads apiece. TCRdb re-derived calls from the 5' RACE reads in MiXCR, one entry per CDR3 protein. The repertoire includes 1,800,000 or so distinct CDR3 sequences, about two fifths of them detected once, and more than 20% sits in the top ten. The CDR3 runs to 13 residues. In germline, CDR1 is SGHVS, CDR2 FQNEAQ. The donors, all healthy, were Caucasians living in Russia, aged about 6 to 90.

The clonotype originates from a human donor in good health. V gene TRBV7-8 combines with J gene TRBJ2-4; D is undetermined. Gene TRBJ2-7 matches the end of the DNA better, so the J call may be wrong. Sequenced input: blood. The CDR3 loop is CASSLVQAYEQYF. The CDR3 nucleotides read TGTGCCAGCAGCTTAGTGCAGGCTTACGAGCAGTACTTC.